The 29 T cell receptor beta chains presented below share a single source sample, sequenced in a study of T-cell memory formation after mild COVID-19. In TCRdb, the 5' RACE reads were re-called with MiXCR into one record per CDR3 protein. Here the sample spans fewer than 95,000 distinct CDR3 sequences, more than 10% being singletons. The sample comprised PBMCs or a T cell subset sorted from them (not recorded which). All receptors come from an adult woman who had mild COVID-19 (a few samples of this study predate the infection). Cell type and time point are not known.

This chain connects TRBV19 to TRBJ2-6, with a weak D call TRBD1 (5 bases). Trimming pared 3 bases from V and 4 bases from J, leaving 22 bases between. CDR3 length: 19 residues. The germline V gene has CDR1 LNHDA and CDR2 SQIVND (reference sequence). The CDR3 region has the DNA TGTGCCAGTAGTATGCTCATCGTTCGAAGGGGATCCGGGGCCAACGTCCTGACTTTC. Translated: CASSMLIVRRGSGANVLTF.

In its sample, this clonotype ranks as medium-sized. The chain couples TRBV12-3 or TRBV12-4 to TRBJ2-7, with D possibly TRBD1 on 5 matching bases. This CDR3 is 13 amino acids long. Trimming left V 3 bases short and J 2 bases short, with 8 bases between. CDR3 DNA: TGTGCCAGCAGTTTTTGGACACCCTACGAGCAGTACTTC. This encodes CASSFWTPYEQYF.

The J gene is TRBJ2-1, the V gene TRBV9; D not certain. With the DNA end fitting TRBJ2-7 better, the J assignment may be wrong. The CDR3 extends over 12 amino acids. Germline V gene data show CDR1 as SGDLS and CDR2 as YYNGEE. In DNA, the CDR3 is TGTGCCAGCAGCCCCCCCAACGATGAGCAGTACTTC. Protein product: CASSPPNDEQYF.

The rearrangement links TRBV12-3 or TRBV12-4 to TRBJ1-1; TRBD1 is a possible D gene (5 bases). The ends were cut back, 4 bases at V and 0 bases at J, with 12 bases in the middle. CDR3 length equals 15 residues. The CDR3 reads CASSYRRGVNTEAFF. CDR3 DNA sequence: TGTGCCAGCAGTTACCGGCGGGGGGTGAACACTGAAGCTTTCTTT.

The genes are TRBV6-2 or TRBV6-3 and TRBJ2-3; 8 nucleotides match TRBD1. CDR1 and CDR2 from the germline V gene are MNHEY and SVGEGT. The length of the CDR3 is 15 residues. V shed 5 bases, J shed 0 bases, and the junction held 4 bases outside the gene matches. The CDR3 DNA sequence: TGTGCCAGCAGTCCAGGGGGCTCTAGCACAGATACGCAGTATTTT. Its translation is CASSPGGSSTDTQYF.

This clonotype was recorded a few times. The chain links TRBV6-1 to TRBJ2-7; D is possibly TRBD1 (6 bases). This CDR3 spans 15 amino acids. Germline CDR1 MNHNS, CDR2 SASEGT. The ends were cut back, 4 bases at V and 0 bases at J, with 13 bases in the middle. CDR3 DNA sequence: TGTGCCAGCAGTGGACAGGTCGAAAGCTCCTACGAGCAGTACTTC. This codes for CASSGQVESSYEQYF.

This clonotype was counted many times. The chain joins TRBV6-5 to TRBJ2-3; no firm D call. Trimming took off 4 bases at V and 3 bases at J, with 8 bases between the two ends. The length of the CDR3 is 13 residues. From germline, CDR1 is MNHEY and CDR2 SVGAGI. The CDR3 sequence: CASSLAGTDTQYF. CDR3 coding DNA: TGTGCCAGCAGTTTAGCCGGGACAGATACGCAGTATTTT.

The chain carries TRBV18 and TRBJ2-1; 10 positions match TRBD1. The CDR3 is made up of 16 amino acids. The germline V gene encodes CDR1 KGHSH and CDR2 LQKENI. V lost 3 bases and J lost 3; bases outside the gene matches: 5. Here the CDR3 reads CASSPYRDRGYNEQFF. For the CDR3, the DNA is TGTGCCAGCTCACCGTACCGGGACAGGGGCTACAATGAGCAGTTCTTC. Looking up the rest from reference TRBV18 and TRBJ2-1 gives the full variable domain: NAGVMQNPRHLVRRRGQEARLRCSPMKGHSHVYWYRQLPEEGLKFMVYLQKENIIDESGMPKERFSAEFPKEGPSILRIQQVVRGDSAAYFCASSPYRDRGYNEQFFGPGTRLTVL.

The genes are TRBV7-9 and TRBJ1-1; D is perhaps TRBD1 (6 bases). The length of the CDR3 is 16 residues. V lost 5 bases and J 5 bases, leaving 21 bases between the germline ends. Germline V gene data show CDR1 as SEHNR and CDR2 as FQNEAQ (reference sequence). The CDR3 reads CASSLGGTLRGTEAFF. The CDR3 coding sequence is TGTGCCAGCAGCCTAGGGGGGACTTTGAGGGGAACTGAAGCTTTCTTT.

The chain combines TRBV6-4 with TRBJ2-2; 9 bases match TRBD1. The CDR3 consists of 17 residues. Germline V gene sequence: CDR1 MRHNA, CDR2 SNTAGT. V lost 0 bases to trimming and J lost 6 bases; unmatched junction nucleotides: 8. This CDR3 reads CASSDSPGQGFAGELFF. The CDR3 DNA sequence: TGTGCCAGCAGTGACTCTCCGGGACAGGGATTCGCCGGGGAGCTGTTTTTT.

CDR3 region: CASSHFDREGSYEQYF. The CDR3 region has the DNA TGCGCCAGCAGCCATTTCGACAGGGAGGGCTCCTACGAGCAGTACTTC. V is TRBV4-1 and J is TRBJ2-7; D tentatively fits TRBD1 or TRBD2 (7 bases each). The ends were cut back, 3 bases at V and 0 bases at J, with 15 bases in the middle. CDR1 is MGHRA, CDR2 YSYEKL, per germline. The CDR3 has 16 residues.

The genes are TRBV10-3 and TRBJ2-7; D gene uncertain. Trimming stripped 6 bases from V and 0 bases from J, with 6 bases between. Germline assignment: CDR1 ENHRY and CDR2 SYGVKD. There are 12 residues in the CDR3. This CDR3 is CAISDDSYEQYF. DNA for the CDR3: TGTGCCATCAGCGACGACTCCTACGAGCAGTACTTC.

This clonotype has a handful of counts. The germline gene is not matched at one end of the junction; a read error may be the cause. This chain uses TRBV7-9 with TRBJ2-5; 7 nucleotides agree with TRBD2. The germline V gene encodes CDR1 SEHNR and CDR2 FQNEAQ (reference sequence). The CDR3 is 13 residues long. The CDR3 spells CASSTELAPRDHF. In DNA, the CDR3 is TGTGCCAGCAGCACGGAACTAGCGCCTAGGGATCACTTC.

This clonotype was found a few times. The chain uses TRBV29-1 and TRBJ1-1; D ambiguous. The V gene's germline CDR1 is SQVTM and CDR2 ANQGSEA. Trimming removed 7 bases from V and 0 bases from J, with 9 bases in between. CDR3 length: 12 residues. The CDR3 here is CSADGLNTEAFF. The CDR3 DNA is TGCAGCGCGGACGGGCTGAACACTGAAGCTTTCTTT.

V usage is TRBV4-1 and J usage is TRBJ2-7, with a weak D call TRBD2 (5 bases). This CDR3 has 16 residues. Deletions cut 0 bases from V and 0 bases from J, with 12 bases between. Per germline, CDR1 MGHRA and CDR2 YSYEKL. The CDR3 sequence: CASSQDAEGSSYEQYF. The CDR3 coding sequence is TGCGCCAGCAGCCAAGATGCCGAAGGGAGCTCCTACGAGCAGTACTTC.

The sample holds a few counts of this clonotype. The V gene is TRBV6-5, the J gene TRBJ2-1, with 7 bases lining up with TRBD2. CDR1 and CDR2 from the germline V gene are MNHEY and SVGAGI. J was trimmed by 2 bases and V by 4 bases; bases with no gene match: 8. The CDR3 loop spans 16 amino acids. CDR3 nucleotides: TGTGCCAGCAGTTTGGGGGAGCTAGCGGCCTACAATGAGCAGTTCTTC. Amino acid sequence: CASSLGELAAYNEQFF.

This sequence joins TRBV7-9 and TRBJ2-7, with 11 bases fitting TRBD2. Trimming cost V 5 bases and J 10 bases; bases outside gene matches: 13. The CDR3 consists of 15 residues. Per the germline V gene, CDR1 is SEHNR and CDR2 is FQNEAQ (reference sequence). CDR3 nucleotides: TGTGCCAGCAGCCCCGGGACTAGCGGTTCCCCAAGCCAGTACTTC. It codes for CASSPGTSGSPSQYF.

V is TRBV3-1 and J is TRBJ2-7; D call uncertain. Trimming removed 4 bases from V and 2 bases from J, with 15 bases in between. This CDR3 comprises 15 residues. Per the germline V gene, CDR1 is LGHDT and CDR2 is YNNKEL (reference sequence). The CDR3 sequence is CASSLSGFTTYEQYF. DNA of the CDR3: TGTGCCAGCAGCCTCTCGGGTTTTACCACCTACGAGCAGTACTTC.

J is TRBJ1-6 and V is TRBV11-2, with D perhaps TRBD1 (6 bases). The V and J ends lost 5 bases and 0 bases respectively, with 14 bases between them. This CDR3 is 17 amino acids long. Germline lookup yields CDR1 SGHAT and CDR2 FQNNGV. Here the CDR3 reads CASSLRGLSSYNSPLHF. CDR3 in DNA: TGTGCCAGCAGCCTTCGGGGGCTGTCCTCCTATAATTCACCCCTCCACTTT.

This CDR3 reads CASSQALSLYNEQFF. In DNA, the CDR3 is TGTGCCAGCAGCCAGGCTCTGTCCCTGTACAATGAGCAGTTCTTC. The chain joins TRBV7-9 to TRBJ2-1; D gene ambiguous. The CDR3 has 15 residues. Trimming took off 5 bases at V and 4 bases at J, with 15 bases between the two ends. Germline assignment: CDR1 SEHNR and CDR2 FQNEAQ (reference sequence).

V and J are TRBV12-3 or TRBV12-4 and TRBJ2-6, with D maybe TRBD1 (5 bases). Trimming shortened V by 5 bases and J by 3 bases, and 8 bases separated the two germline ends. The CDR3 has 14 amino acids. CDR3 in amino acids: CASSLRVGANVLTF. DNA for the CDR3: TGTGCCAGCAGTCTCAGGGTTGGGGCCAACGTCCTGACTTTC.

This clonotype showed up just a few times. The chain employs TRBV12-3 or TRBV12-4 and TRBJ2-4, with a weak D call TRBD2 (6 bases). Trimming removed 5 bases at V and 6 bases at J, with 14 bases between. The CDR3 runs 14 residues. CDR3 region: CASSPRGWGNIQYF. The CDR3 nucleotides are TGTGCCAGCAGTCCGCGGGGATGGGGAAACATTCAGTACTTC.

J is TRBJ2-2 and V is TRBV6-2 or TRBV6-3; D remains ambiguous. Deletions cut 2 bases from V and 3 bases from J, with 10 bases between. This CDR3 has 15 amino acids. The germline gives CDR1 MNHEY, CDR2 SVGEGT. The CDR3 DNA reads TGTGCCAGCAGTTACCCGGGCAGTTACACCGGGGAGCTGTTTTTT. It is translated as CASSYPGSYTGELFF.

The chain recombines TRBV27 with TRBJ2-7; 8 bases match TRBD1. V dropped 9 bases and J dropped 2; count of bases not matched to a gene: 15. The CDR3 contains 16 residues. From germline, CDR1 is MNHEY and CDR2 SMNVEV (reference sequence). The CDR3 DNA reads TGTGCCAGTTCCTCGAACGGGGGACAGGTCGCCTACGAGCAGTACTTC. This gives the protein CASSSNGGQVAYEQYF.

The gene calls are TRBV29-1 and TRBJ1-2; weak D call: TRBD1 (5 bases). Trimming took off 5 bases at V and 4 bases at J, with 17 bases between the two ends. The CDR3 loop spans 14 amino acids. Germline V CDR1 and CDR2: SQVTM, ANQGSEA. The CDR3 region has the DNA TGCAGCGTTCAAATTCAGGGAGGAGGCTATGGCTACACCTTC. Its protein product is CSVQIQGGGYGYTF. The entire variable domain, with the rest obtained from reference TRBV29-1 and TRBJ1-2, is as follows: SAVISQKPSRDICQRGTSLTIQCQVDSQVTMMFWYRQQPGQSLTLIATANQGSEATYESGFVIDKFPISRPNLTFSTLTVSNMSPEDSSIYLCSVQIQGGGYGYTFGSGTRLTVV.

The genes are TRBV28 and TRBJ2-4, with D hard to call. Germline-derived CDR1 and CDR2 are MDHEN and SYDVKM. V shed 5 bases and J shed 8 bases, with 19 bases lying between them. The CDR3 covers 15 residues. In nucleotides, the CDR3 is TGTGCCAGCAGTGACCCCTCCGAGAGAGGTGACATTCAGTACTTC. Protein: CASSDPSERGDIQYF.

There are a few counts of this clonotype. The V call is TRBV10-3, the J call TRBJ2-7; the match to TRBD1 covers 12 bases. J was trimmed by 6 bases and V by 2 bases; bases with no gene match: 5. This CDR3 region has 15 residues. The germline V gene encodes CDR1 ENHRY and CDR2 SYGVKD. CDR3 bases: TGTGCCATCAGTGAGGCGGGACAGGGGGCGGCCGAGCAGTACTTC. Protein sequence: CAISEAGQGAAEQYF.

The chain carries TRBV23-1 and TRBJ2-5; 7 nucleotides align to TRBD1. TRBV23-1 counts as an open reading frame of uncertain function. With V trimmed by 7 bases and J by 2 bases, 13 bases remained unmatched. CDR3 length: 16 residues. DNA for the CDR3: TGCGCCAGCACTCCGGCGACCCAGGGACAGCAAGAGACCCAGTACTTC. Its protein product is CASTPATQGQQETQYF.

CDR3 loop: CATSDLSGGDPYNEQFF. CDR3 coding DNA: TGTGCCACCAGTGATTTGTCCGGGGGGGACCCCTACAATGAGCAGTTCTTC. The chain couples TRBV24-1 to TRBJ2-1, with 8 bases identical to TRBD2. Germline V lookup: CDR1 KGHDR, CDR2 SFDVKD. With V trimmed by 0 bases and J by 2 bases, 5 bases remained unmatched. The CDR3 spans 17 residues.